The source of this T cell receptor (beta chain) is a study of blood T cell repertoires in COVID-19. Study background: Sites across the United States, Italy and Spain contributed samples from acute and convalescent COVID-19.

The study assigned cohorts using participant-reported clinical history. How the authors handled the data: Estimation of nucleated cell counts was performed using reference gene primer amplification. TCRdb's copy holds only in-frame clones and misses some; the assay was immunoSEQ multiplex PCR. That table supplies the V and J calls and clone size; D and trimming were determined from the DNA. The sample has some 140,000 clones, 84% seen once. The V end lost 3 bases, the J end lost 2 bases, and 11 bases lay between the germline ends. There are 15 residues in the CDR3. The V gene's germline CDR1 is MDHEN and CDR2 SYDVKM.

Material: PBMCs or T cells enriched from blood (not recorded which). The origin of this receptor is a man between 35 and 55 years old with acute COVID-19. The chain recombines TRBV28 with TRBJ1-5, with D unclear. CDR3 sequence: CASSFIWGGNQPQHF. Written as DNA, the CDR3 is TGTGCCAGCAGTTTCATCTGGGGAGGCAATCAGCCCCAGCATTTT.